One T cell receptor beta chain is described in this entry. Its antigen remains unidentified. CDR1 is LGHNT and CDR2 is FRNRAP in the germline V gene. The CDR3 is 15 residues long. V lost 1 base and J lost 2; bases outside the gene matches: 2. Sequenced by immunoSEQ multiplex PCR; TCRdb stores in-frame clones only, minus some. Here the sample spans roughly 140,000 clones, roughly 87% being singletons. This record belongs to a study of radiation and T cells in renal cell carcinoma. Overall study context: Nephrectomy followed 15 Gy stereotactic body radiation by 4 weeks. Study-level findings and limits: No pretreatment tumor biopsies were available for baseline clonotypes.

Indicated time point: blood 2 weeks post-SBRT. The treatment denotes: 15 Gy SBRT to primary tumor, nephrectomy 4 weeks later. The tumor was a clear cell renal cell carcinoma. The receptor was derived from a woman aged 50 to 60 with renal cell carcinoma. This sequence joins TRBV12-5 and TRBJ1-5, with 7 bases identical to TRBD1. The starting material was blood, obtained from a patient whose treatment included radiotherapy and nephrectomy. CDR3 region: CASGLDRGGNQPQHF. The CDR3 DNA sequence: TGTGCTAGTGGTTTGGACAGGGGAGGCAATCAGCCCCAGCATTTT.